The TCR beta chain described here comes from a study of blood T cells in healthy people across ages. Trimming removed 0 bases from V and 4 bases from J; junction bases left unmatched: 1. Germline CDR1 reads MNHEY; CDR2 reads SMNVEV (reference sequence). This CDR3 region has 14 residues. The authors ran a second PCR of about 7 to 12 cycles using a sample-barcoded 5' primer and a J-beta primer mix. A template-switch adaptor containing 12 random nucleotides labeled each cDNA molecule. TCRdb reprocessed the 5' RACE reads via MiXCR and lists one record per CDR3 protein. The sample lists approximately 880,000 distinct CDR3 sequences; about 48% were seen once. This clonotype has only a few counts.

Sequencing input: blood. The receptor was isolated from a man in his thirties or forties in good health. The genes are TRBV27 and TRBJ1-2, with TRBD1 matching over 8 bases. The CDR3 DNA reads as TGTGCCAGCAGTTTATCTCAGGGGGCCTATGGCTACACCTTC. Protein: CASSLSQGAYGYTF.